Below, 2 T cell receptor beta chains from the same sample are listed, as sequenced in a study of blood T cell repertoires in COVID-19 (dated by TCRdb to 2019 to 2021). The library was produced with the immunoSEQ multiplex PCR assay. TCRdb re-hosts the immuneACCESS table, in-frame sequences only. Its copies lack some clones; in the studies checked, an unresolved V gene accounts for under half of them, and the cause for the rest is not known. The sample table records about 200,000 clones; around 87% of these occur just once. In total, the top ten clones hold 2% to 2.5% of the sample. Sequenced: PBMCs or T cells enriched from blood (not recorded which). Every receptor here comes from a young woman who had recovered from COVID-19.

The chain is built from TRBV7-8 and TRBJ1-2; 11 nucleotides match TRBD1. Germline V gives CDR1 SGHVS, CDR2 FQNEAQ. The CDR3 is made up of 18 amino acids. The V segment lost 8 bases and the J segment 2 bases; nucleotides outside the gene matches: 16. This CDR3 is CASHFLGGQGVENYGYTF. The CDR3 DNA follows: TGTGCCAGCCACTTTCTGGGGGGACAGGGGGTGGAAAACTATGGCTACACCTTC.

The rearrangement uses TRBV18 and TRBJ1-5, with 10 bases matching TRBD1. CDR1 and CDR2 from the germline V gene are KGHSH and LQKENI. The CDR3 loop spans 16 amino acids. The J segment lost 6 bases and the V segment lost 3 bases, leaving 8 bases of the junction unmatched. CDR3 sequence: CASSPRDRGEAQPQHF. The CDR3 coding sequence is TGTGCCAGCTCACCTCGGGACAGGGGCGAAGCTCAGCCCCAGCATTTT.